Described below is a single T cell receptor (beta chain) sequence and its context. Its antigen is currently unknown. Looked up from germline, CDR1 is KGHSH and CDR2 is LQKENI. The V and J ends lost 2 bases and 4 bases, in that order; junction bases with no gene match: 6. The CDR3 totals 16 residues. With molecular barcodes, quantitative 5'-RACE was used to make the TCR beta libraries. TCRdb recomputed calls from the 5' RACE reads with MiXCR, one row per CDR3 protein. The data contain around 94,000 distinct CDR3 sequences, 9% of them singletons. The data stem from a study of CD8 T cells in ankylosing spondylitis. Overall study findings and caveats: Within peripheral blood, clones linked to disease were CD8+ and relatively rare. Ankylosing spondylitis blood appeared to carry a characteristic TCR beta motif of several highly homologous variants. Disease-linked clones were reportedly significantly enriched in matched ankylosing spondylitis synovial fluid.

The V and J genes are TRBV18 and TRBJ1-5, with TRBD1 identical over 9 bases. Sequencing used blood, either unsorted or a sorted T cell fraction (not recorded which). The clonotype comes from a male donor with ankylosing spondylitis. CDR3 DNA: TGTGCCAGCTCACCAGCTCCGGGACAGGGTAATCAGCCCCAGCATTTT. Amino acid sequence: CASSPAPGQGNQPQHF.